The present T cell receptor (beta chain) was sequenced within a study of CD8 T cells in ankylosing spondylitis. Scientists made TCR beta libraries using quantitative 5'-RACE with molecular barcodes. TCRdb re-called the 5' RACE reads through MiXCR, storing one row per CDR3 protein. The sample shows 50,000 to 60,000 distinct CDR3 sequences, about 7.8% of them seen only once. Trimming at V came to 4 bases and at J to 3 bases, leaving 2 bases not matched to a gene. CDR3 length: 14 amino acids. CDR1 is SGHTA and CDR2 is FQGTGA in the germline V gene. What was sequenced was blood, either unsorted or a sorted T cell fraction (not recorded which). The rearrangement links TRBV7-3 to TRBJ2-2; 7 bases agree with TRBD1. This clonotype was obtained from a female donor with ankylosing spondylitis or in good health (not recorded which). The CDR3, as DNA: TGTGCCAGCAGCTCGGGACAGCACACCGGGGAGCTGTTTTTT. Translated, it gives CASSSGQHTGELFF.